This T cell receptor beta chain was recorded in a study of OX40 agonist ivuxolimab in advanced cancers. A note on the overall study: Ivuxolimab was a fully human IgG2 agonistic monoclonal antibody targeting the costimulatory receptor OX40 (CD134). Peripheral TCRbeta sequencing aimed to test whether ivuxolimab altered TCR sequence diversity and caused clonal T-cell expansion. Of the roughly 52 dose-escalation patients, hepatocellular carcinoma was present in about 20, melanoma in around 15, renal cell carcinoma in 9 and head and neck cancer in 9. A male proportion of roughly 85% and a mean age of roughly 55 years, ranging from roughly 23 to 90, were recorded for the dose-escalation cohort. The paper reports the monotherapy dose-escalation portion (N = 52 patients) of the phase I ivuxolimab trial. Prior anti-PD-1, anti-PD-L1 or anti-CTLA-4 therapy was permitted, and 30% to 45% of dose-escalation patients had received checkpoint inhibitors. Partial responses occurred in three dose-escalation patients, of whom one had hepatocellular carcinoma and two had cutaneous melanoma. Intravenous ivuxolimab was administered to patients every 2 weeks at six dose levels: 0.01, 0.1, 0.3, 1.5, 3 and 10 mg/kg. Points the paper makes about the study in general: After ivuxolimab, expanded clones were on average more numerous among CD8+ T cells than among CD4+ T cells. Partial responders in the 0.1-3.0 mg/kg groups had among the lowest normalized peripheral clonal expansion, especially among CD8+ T cells. Low levels of normalized T-cell clonal expansion were also shown by some nonresponding patients. Which antigens the clonally expanded peripheral T cells were specific for was not determined. At doses from 0.1 to 3.0 mg/kg, clonal expansion was seen in both CD4+ and CD8+ blood T cells between baseline and week 6.

Patients with autoimmune disease history or receiving systemic immunosuppression were excluded from the trial. Peripheral blood for TCR sequencing was collected from all dose cohorts at baseline, on cycle 4 day 1, and on cycle 7 day 1. The samples were drawn from a first-in-human, open-label, multicenter phase I dose-escalation trial of ivuxolimab. Adults with locally advanced or metastatic melanoma, renal cell carcinoma, hepatocellular carcinoma or head and neck squamous cell carcinoma were enrolled in the trial. Before TCR sequencing, CD4+ T cells and CD8+ T cells were sorted from peripheral blood as separate populations. For this chain, trimming is 5 bases at the V end and 4 bases at the J end, and the number of junction bases without a gene match is 9. From the cysteine up to the phenylalanine, the CDR3 has a length of 15 residues. The entry retains the CDR3 DNA only, 45 bases that are in frame from base 1. The germline V gene gives CDR1 as MDHEN and CDR2 as SYDVKM.

Genomic DNA was isolated from the sorted cells so that the TCRbeta CDR3 region could be sequenced. TCRbeta CDR3 regions were sequenced using the immunoSEQ Assay. What TCRdb holds here is the immuneACCESS table cut down to in-frame rearrangements. Part of the clones is not present; checked against another copy, under half of the missing clones reflect an unresolved V gene, and the others are unexplained. This sample holds more than 35,000 clones; around 73% were observed only once. The ten largest clones represent over 20% of the sample. As for this clone: The antigen it binds to is not known. Nothing much larger sits one base from this clone, and base qualities are not available.

Material: CD4+ or CD8+ T cells sorted from blood, obtained in a trial of the OX40 agonist ivuxolimab. This receptor was identified in an adult with an advanced solid tumor such as melanoma, head and neck, liver or kidney cancer. Here the chain combines TRBV28 and TRBJ2-3, and 7 junctional nucleotides match TRBD1. This receptor has the CDR3 CASSPPTGLADTQYF. At the DNA level, the sequence is TGTGCCAGCAGTCCCCCGACAGGGTTGGCAGATACGCAGTATTTT. The full variable domain, completed from the reference TRBV28 and TRBJ2-3 proteins outside the CDR3, reads DVKVTQSSRYLVKRTGEKVFLECVQDMDHENMFWYRQDPGLGLRLIYFSYDVKMKEKGDIPEGYSVSREKKERFSLILESASTNQTSMYLCASSPPTGLADTQYFGPGTRLTVL.